This TCR beta chain was observed in a study of control samples from healthy donors and cancer patients. CDR1 is GTSNPN and CDR2 is SVGIG in the germline V gene (reference sequence). V dropped 5 bases and J dropped 2 bases, with 13 bases sitting between them. The CDR3 is 14 residues long. Some clones are missing from TCRdb's copy, which holds only in-frame ones; the method was immunoSEQ multiplex PCR. The table includes around 63,000 clones, around 87% detected once. V is TRBV30 and J is TRBJ1-5; unclear D gene. Sequencing was done on a sample of PBMCs. This clonotype was sampled from a woman in her 50s with head and neck cancer. The CDR3 DNA is TGTGCCTGGTCAGAGGGAATCGGCAATCAGCCCCAGCATTTT. Its translation is CAWSEGIGNQPQHF.